This T cell receptor beta chain appears in the sequencing data of a study of blood T cell repertoires in COVID-19. V gave up 1 base and J gave up 8 bases, with 12 bases separating them. The germline V gene encodes CDR1 SGHDT and CDR2 YYEEEE. The CDR3 is 13 amino acids. The data were produced by immunoSEQ multiplex PCR, yet TCRdb's version contains in-frame clones alone and is incomplete. Of roughly 250,000 clones in the sample, 86% were seen once. The chain links TRBV5-6 to TRBJ1-1; D unresolved. Sample: PBMCs or T cells enriched from blood (not recorded which). The source of this sequence is a woman aged 45-60 years who had recovered from COVID-19. CDR3 nucleotide sequence: TGTGCCAGCAGCTTGACAGTGAGGAGGGAAGCTTTCTTT. This encodes CASSLTVRREAFF.